This T cell receptor beta chain was recovered during a study of T cell changes during pregnancy in multiple sclerosis. The data were produced by immunoSEQ multiplex PCR, yet TCRdb's version contains in-frame clones alone and is incomplete. The sample has some 54,000 clones, 93% seen once. Germline V gene lookup returns CDR1 SGDLS and CDR2 YYNGEE. This CDR3 has 15 residues. Trimming stripped 0 bases from V and 0 bases from J, with 7 bases between. The sample here was peripheral blood, taken after pregnancy. The chain employs TRBV9 and TRBJ1-3, with no clear D. This receptor was taken from a female donor with multiple sclerosis, enrolled in a pregnancy study. The CDR3 reads CASSVEAGSGNTIYF. The CDR3 region has the DNA TGTGCCAGCAGCGTAGAGGCAGGCTCTGGAAACACCATATATTTT.